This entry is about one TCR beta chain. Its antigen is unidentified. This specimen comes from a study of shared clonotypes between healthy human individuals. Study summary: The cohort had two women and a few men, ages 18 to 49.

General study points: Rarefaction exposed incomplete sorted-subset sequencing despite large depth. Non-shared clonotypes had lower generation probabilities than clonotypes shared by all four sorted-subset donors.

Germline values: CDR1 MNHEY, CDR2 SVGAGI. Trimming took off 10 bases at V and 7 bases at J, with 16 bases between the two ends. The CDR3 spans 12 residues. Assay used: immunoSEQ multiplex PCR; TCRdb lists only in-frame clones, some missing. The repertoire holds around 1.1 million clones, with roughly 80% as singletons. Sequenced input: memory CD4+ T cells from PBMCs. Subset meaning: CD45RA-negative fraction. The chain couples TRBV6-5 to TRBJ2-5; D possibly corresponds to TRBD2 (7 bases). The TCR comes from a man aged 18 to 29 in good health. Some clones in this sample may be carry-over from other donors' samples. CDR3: CATIGGVGTQYF. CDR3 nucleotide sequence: TGTGCCACCATAGGGGGGGTAGGGACCCAGTACTTC.